The 21 T cell receptor beta chains given below trace back to one sample, sequenced in a study of blood T cell repertoires in COVID-19. Profiled with immunoSEQ multiplex PCR; TCRdb holds only in-frame clones, not every one. The sample carries some 87,000 clones, around 82% recorded once. Sequencing input: peripheral blood. The receptors here all came from a man older than 75 with active or convalescent COVID-19.

This chain links TRBV2 with TRBJ1-6; the match to TRBD1 covers 10 bases. Losses at the gene ends were 7 bases for V and 12 bases for J; bases not matched to a gene: 12. The CDR3 is made up of 15 amino acids. The V gene's germline CDR1 is SNHLY and CDR2 FYNNEI. The CDR3 DNA follows: TGTGCCAGCAACGACCCGGGACAGGGGATGGGACCCCTCCACTTT. It encodes CASNDPGQGMGPLHF.

This clone was seen only a few times. The chain uses TRBV7-9 and TRBJ1-2; D is undetermined. This CDR3 contains 14 residues. V was clipped by 1 base and J by 0 bases, with 6 bases between them. The V gene's germline CDR1 is SEHNR and CDR2 FQNEAQ (reference sequence). The CDR3 bases are TGTGCCAGCAGCTTAGGAGGCACTAACTATGGCTACACCTTC. It translates to CASSLGGTNYGYTF. Using reference TRBV7-9 and TRBJ1-2 for the parts outside the CDR3, the full variable domain is DTGVSQNPRHKITKRGQNVTFRCDPISEHNRLYWYRQTLGQGPEFLTYFQNEAQLEKSRLLSDRFSAERPKGSFSTLEIQRTEQGDSAMYLCASSLGGTNYGYTFGSGTRLTVV.

The rearrangement joins TRBV30 to TRBJ1-3; TRBD1 matches 8 bases. The germline gives CDR1 GTSNPN, CDR2 SVGIG (reference sequence). Losses at the gene ends were 3 bases for V and 8 bases for J; bases not matched to a gene: 12. This CDR3 is built from 15 residues. The CDR3 coding sequence is TGTGCCTGGAGCCGACAGGGGACAACTAGGGACACCATATATTTT. Protein: CAWSRQGTTRDTIYF.

V usage is TRBV27 and J usage is TRBJ2-2; TRBD1 is a possible D gene (5 bases). Germline CDR1 and CDR2: MNHEY and SMNVEV (reference sequence). This CDR3 comprises 12 residues. The germline V and J ends were trimmed by 6 bases and 7 bases, with 9 bases remaining between them. The CDR3 is CASRQGVGELFF. CDR3 nucleotide sequence: TGTGCCAGCAGGCAGGGTGTCGGGGAGCTGTTTTTT.

The chain uses TRBV3-1 (or the pseudogene TRBV3-2) and TRBJ1-1, with a possible D match to TRBD1 (5 bases). The CDR3 consists of 16 residues. The germline V gene has CDR1 LGHDT and CDR2 YNNKEL (reference sequence). Trimming stripped 1 base from V and 0 bases from J, with 12 bases between. CDR3 amino acids: CASSQGPGSLNTEAFF. As DNA, the CDR3 is TGTGCCAGCAGCCAAGGGCCAGGGTCCCTGAACACTGAAGCTTTCTTT.

The V gene is TRBV6-5, the J gene TRBJ1-6; the D is unclear. CDR3 length: 14 amino acids. V was trimmed by 6 bases and J by 7 bases, leaving 13 bases between them. Germline CDR1 MNHEY, CDR2 SVGAGI. The CDR3 DNA sequence: TGTGCCAGCAGCTGGGGTGAGCGGAATTCACCCCTCCACTTT. It is translated as CASSWGERNSPLHF.

Only one count was recorded for this clone. The CDR3 reads CASSFGEGGQFF. The CDR3 coding sequence is TGTGCCAGCAGCTTTGGGGAGGGGGGCCAGTTCTTC. This chain connects TRBV11-2 to TRBJ2-1, with D perhaps matching TRBD2 (7 bases). Trimming took 3 bases from V and 13 from J, leaving 13 bases between them. Germline V CDR1 and CDR2: SGHAT, FQNNGV. The CDR3 runs to 12 residues.

V usage is TRBV9 and J usage is TRBJ2-2; tentatively, D is TRBD2 (5 bases). Trimming removed 4 bases from V and 8 bases from J, with 15 bases in between. Germline V gives CDR1 SGDLS, CDR2 YYNGEE. The CDR3 has 14 residues. CDR3 residues: CASSRTSAVGELFF. CDR3 bases: TGTGCCAGCAGCAGGACCTCAGCGGTGGGGGAGCTGTTTTTT.

This chain joins TRBV4-1 and TRBJ1-6; D call uncertain. V lost 0 bases and J 7 bases, leaving 4 bases between the germline ends. The CDR3 spans 13 residues. The germline V gene encodes CDR1 MGHRA and CDR2 YSYEKL. The CDR3 DNA sequence: TGCGCCAGCAGCCAAGAACGGAATTCACCCCTCCACTTT. This translates into CASSQERNSPLHF.

CDR3 coding DNA: TGTGCCAGCAGCTTAACTAGGACAGGCCTCTATGGCTACACCTTC. Translated: CASSLTRTGLYGYTF. The rearrangement joins TRBV13 to TRBJ1-2; 7 nucleotides agree with TRBD1. V shed 2 bases and J 4 bases; nucleotides not matched to a gene: 7. This CDR3 is built from 15 residues. CDR1 is PRHDT, CDR2 FYEKMQ, per germline (reference sequence).

This clone was picked up one time. The gene calls are TRBV29-1 and TRBJ2-5; 12 bases fit TRBD2. The CDR3 has 17 amino acids. Germline lookup yields CDR1 SQVTM and CDR2 ANQGSEA. V shed 7 bases, J shed 1 base, and the junction held 13 bases outside the gene matches. For the CDR3, the DNA is TGCAGCGCTGGAAAGGGGCGACTAGCGGGAGCCCAAGAGACCCAGTACTTC. Residues: CSAGKGRLAGAQETQYF.

The V call is TRBV10-2, the J call TRBJ2-1; TRBD2 might be the D (6 bases). Trimming took 1 base from V and 11 from J, leaving 9 bases between them. The length of the CDR3 is 12 residues. The V gene's germline CDR1 is WSHSY and CDR2 SAAADI. CDR3 amino acids: CASSEWEAKQFF. CDR3 DNA sequence: TGCGCCAGCAGTGAGTGGGAGGCGAAGCAGTTCTTC.

V is TRBV7-8 and J is TRBJ2-7, with a tentative D call TRBD1 (6 bases). Trimming took off 5 bases at V and 2 bases at J, with 13 bases between the two ends. CDR3 size: 14 residues. Germline CDR1 and CDR2: SGHVS and FQNEAQ. CDR3 bases: TGTGCCAGCAGCCACTGGGACACCGCCTACGAGCAGTACTTC. Translation: CASSHWDTAYEQYF.

This rearrangement joins TRBV19 to TRBJ1-1; D perhaps matches TRBD1 (5 bases). The CDR3 length is 14 residues. Trimming pared 3 bases from V and 2 bases from J, leaving 10 bases between. Germline loops: CDR1 LNHDA, CDR2 SQIVND (reference sequence). The CDR3 region has the DNA TGTGCCAGTAGTATCCGACAGAAAAACACTGAAGCTTTCTTT. Translation: CASSIRQKNTEAFF. Complete variable domain (other parts from reference TRBV19 and TRBJ1-1): DGGITQSPKYLFRKEGQNVTLSCEQNLNHDAMYWYRQDPGQGLRLIYYSQIVNDFQKGDIAEGYSVSREKKESFPLTVTSAQKNPTAFYLCASSIRQKNTEAFFGQGTRLTVV.

The gene calls are TRBV5-1 and TRBJ1-2; TRBD1 matches 7 bases. From germline, CDR1 is SGHRS and CDR2 YFSETQ. This CDR3 is 14 amino acids long. The V segment lost 4 bases and the J segment 8 bases; nucleotides outside the gene matches: 11. DNA of the CDR3: TGCGCCAGCAGCCCGGGACAGACTCTCATCGGCTACACCTTC. Translating gives CASSPGQTLIGYTF.

The chain links TRBV18 to TRBJ1-6; D remains ambiguous. CDR3 length equals 15 residues. V was clipped by 2 bases and J by 7 bases, with 12 bases between them. Per the germline V gene, CDR1 is KGHSH and CDR2 is LQKENI. The CDR3 spells CASSPSRGINSPLHF. The DNA of the CDR3 is TGTGCCAGCTCACCATCACGGGGAATCAATTCACCCCTCCACTTT.

This chain joins TRBV7-3 and TRBJ2-5; D is perhaps TRBD1 (6 bases). Germline V gene data show CDR1 as SGHTA and CDR2 as FQGTGA. This CDR3 comprises 14 residues. V lost 5 bases, J lost 1 base, and 11 bases lay in between. The CDR3 DNA sequence: TGTGCCAGCAGCCAAATGGGGGCCCAAGAGACCCAGTACTTC. The encoded protein is CASSQMGAQETQYF.

The chain carries TRBV9 and TRBJ2-1; 7 bases line up with TRBD2. This CDR3 contains 15 residues. After removal of 4 bases from V and 2 bases from J, the junction contained 6 bases not matched to a gene. The germline CDR1 and CDR2 sequences are SGDLS and YYNGEE. CDR3 amino acids: CASSPRGLTYNEQFF. CDR3 in DNA: TGTGCCAGCAGCCCAAGGGGACTAACCTACAATGAGCAGTTCTTC.

This chain connects TRBV29-1 to TRBJ1-2, with 7 positions matching TRBD1. There are 13 residues in the CDR3. The junction had 8 bases not matched to a gene; V was cut back by 6 bases and J by 4 bases. Germline CDR1 is SQVTM and CDR2 is ANQGSEA. The CDR3 DNA sequence: TGCAGCGTAAGGGACAGCTCCCTCTATGGCTACACCTTC. This translates into CSVRDSSLYGYTF.

The DNA of the CDR3 is TGTGCCAGCAGTTTATTAGGAAGGAGCACTGAAGCTTTCTTT. This gives the protein CASSLLGRSTEAFF. V and J are TRBV27 and TRBJ1-1; D unclear. Germline V gene data show CDR1 as MNHEY and CDR2 as SMNVEV (reference sequence). Trimming removed 1 base at V and 4 bases at J, with 10 bases between. The CDR3 has 14 residues.

The chain carries TRBV20-1 and TRBJ1-5; D is perhaps TRBD1 (5 bases). V lost 3 bases, J lost 2 bases, and 8 bases lay in between. This CDR3 has 13 amino acids. Germline loops: CDR1 DFQATT, CDR2 SNEGSKA (reference sequence). In DNA form, the CDR3 reads TGCAGTGCTAGTGGCAGGGGCAATCAGCCCCAGCATTTT. It yields the protein CSASGRGNQPQHF.